What follows are 30 T cell receptor beta chains derived from one specimen sequenced in a study of shared clonotypes between healthy human individuals (TCRdb year 2020). Library preparation was by the immunoSEQ multiplex PCR assay. TCRdb provides this immuneACCESS table in a form limited to in-frame rearrangements. Some clones are lacking; in checked studies, under half of them reflect an unresolved V gene, and why the rest are absent is not known. The sample table records 100,000 to 120,000 clones; approximately 70% of these occur just once. Around 23% of the sample is taken by the ten largest. The material sequenced was memory CD8+ T cells sorted from blood. The sample's cell subset or site label, decoded: CD45RO+ cells pooled with CCR7-negative TemRA cells. The receptors come from a woman in her 30s in good health.

This clone showed up just once. The rearrangement joins TRBV7-2 to TRBJ2-7; 9 bases line up with TRBD2. This CDR3 has 14 amino acids. The germline gives CDR1 SGHTA, CDR2 FQGNSA. The trim removed 5 bases at V and 4 bases at J, leaving 6 bases unmatched. The CDR3 DNA reads as TGTGCCAGCAGCGCAGCGGGAGGAGGGTACGAGCAGTACTTC. Translating gives CASSAAGGGYEQYF.

The rearrangement joins TRBV19 to TRBJ1-5; 8 nucleotides line up with TRBD1. Germline lookup yields CDR1 LNHDA and CDR2 SQIVND (reference sequence). The V segment lost 3 bases and the J segment 1 base; nucleotides outside the gene matches: 5. CDR3 length equals 16 residues. CDR3 region: CASSMDRAGSNQPQHF. The CDR3, as DNA: TGTGCCAGTAGTATGGACAGGGCTGGGAGCAATCAGCCCCAGCATTTT.

This clone turned up a few times. V and J are TRBV28 and TRBJ2-7, with D possibly TRBD2 on 6 matching bases. The CDR3 spans 14 residues. The V gene's germline CDR1 is MDHEN and CDR2 SYDVKM. V was cut by 1 base and J by 4 bases, with 11 bases left in between. The CDR3 sequence: CASSLFGSLYEQYF. As DNA, the CDR3 is TGTGCCAGCAGTTTATTCGGGAGTCTATACGAGCAGTACTTC.

The chain uses TRBV25-1 and TRBJ1-5; 8 nucleotides match TRBD1. The germline gives CDR1 MGHDK, CDR2 SYGVNS. V gave up 4 bases and J gave up 4 bases; unmatched junction bases: 6. The CDR3 sequence is 15 residues long. CDR3 sequence reads: CASSAGQVENQPQHF. CDR3 bases: TGTGCCAGCAGTGCGGGACAGGTTGAAAATCAGCCCCAGCATTTT.

The chain recombines TRBV28 with TRBJ1-2, with a tentative D call TRBD1 (6 bases). Germline CDR1 is MDHEN and CDR2 is SYDVKM. This CDR3 region has 15 residues. Between the trimmed V and J ends, which lost 4 bases and 3 bases, there was a span of 15 bases. DNA for the CDR3: TGTGCCAGCAGTTGGTCAGGGGAGCGTGACTATGGCTACACCTTC. The encoded protein is CASSWSGERDYGYTF.

This clone was counted ten times or more. CDR3 nucleotides: TGTGCCAGCTGCCACCCATCCGGGACAGACTACGAGCAGTACTTC. Its protein product is CASCHPSGTDYEQYF. The gene calls are TRBV21-1 and TRBJ2-7; the tabulated D call, TRBD1, remains unverified against the DNA. TRBV21-1 is classified as a pseudogene. The CDR3 is 15 residues long.

The chain recombines TRBV5-4 with TRBJ2-7, with 7 positions matching TRBD1. Germline V gene data show CDR1 as SGHNT and CDR2 as YYREEE (reference sequence). The CDR3 consists of 15 residues. V shed 2 bases, J shed 2 bases, and the junction held 7 bases outside the gene matches. The CDR3 sequence is CASSLLPGQAYEQYF. Here the CDR3 DNA reads TGTGCCAGCAGCTTACTCCCCGGACAGGCCTACGAGCAGTACTTC.

V and J are TRBV19 and TRBJ2-1, with 11 bases lining up with TRBD2. The ends lost 4 bases at V and 8 bases at J; junction bases unmatched: 7. The CDR3 sequence is 15 residues long. In germline, CDR1 is LNHDA, CDR2 SQIVND (reference sequence). The CDR3 loop reads CASSTLAGGQDEQFF. The CDR3 nucleotides are TGTGCCAGTAGTACTTTAGCGGGAGGGCAGGATGAGCAGTTCTTC.

This chain joins TRBV29-1 and TRBJ1-1; the match to TRBD1 covers 10 bases. The V gene's germline CDR1 is SQVTM and CDR2 ANQGSEA. Losses at the gene ends were 6 bases for V and 5 bases for J; bases not matched to a gene: 3. The length of the CDR3 is 12 residues. The chain's CDR3 is CSVGTGETEAFF. The CDR3 nucleotides read TGCAGCGTCGGGACAGGGGAAACTGAAGCTTTCTTT. Full variable domain (rest looked up from reference TRBV29-1 and TRBJ1-1): SAVISQKPSRDICQRGTSLTIQCQVDSQVTMMFWYRQQPGQSLTLIATANQGSEATYESGFVIDKFPISRPNLTFSTLTVSNMSPEDSSIYLCSVGTGETEAFFGQGTRLTVV.

V gene TRBV11-2 combines with J gene TRBJ2-7, with 13 bases fitting TRBD2. The CDR3 length is 15 residues. The germline V gene encodes CDR1 SGHAT and CDR2 FQNNGV. V lost 5 bases, J lost 1 base, and 2 bases stayed unmatched. CDR3 DNA sequence: TGTGCCAGCAGCCAGACTAGCGGGAGGTCCTACGAGCAGTACTTC. Encoded protein: CASSQTSGRSYEQYF.

This rearrangement joins TRBV5-1 to TRBJ2-1; TRBD2 might be the D (6 bases). This CDR3 contains 17 residues. V dropped 0 bases and J dropped 3 bases, with 16 bases sitting between them. Per germline, CDR1 SGHRS and CDR2 YFSETQ. CDR3 sequence reads: CASSLGLATPFYNEQFF. The CDR3 DNA follows: TGCGCCAGCAGCTTGGGCCTAGCGACCCCCTTCTACAATGAGCAGTTCTTC. Based on the CDR3 plus reference TRBV5-1 and TRBJ2-1, the full variable domain is KAGVTQTPRYLIKTRGQQVTLSCSPISGHRSVSWYQQTPGQGLQFLFEYFSETQRNKGNFPGRFSGRQFSNSRSEMNVSTLELGDSALYLCASSLGLATPFYNEQFFGPGTRLTVL.

This chain joins TRBV6-5 and TRBJ2-7, with D possibly being TRBD2 (5 bases). CDR1 and CDR2 (germline): MNHEY, SVGAGI. Trimming removed 0 bases from V and 2 bases from J, with 11 bases in between. The CDR3 loop spans 15 amino acids. The CDR3 protein is CASSYSLETPYEQYF. The CDR3 bases are TGTGCCAGCAGTTACTCACTAGAGACTCCCTACGAGCAGTACTTC.

The gene calls are TRBV27 and TRBJ2-7; either TRBD1 or TRBD2 may supply D (6 bases each). The CDR3 is 14 amino acids. The V end was cut by 2 bases, the J end by 2 bases, with 10 bases between. CDR1 is MNHEY and CDR2 is SMNVEV in the germline V gene (reference sequence). The CDR3 loop reads CASSLGGRTYEQYF. CDR3 bases: TGTGCCAGCAGTTTAGGGGGGCGCACCTACGAGCAGTACTTC.

This clone was detected ten times or more. J is TRBJ2-1 and V is TRBV6-4; no clear D gene. Looked up from germline, CDR1 is MRHNA and CDR2 is SNTAGT. This CDR3 has 13 amino acids. V dropped 0 bases and J dropped 6 bases, with 6 bases sitting between them. CDR3 DNA: TGTGCCAGCAGTGACTCCCCGAGCAATGAGCAGTTCTTC. It yields the protein CASSDSPSNEQFF.

The chain links TRBV19 to TRBJ2-4, with TRBD2 matching 8 bases. Per the germline V gene, CDR1 is LNHDA and CDR2 is SQIVND (reference sequence). This CDR3 is 17 amino acids long. Losses at the gene ends were 1 base for V and 8 bases for J; bases not matched to a gene: 13. The CDR3 loop is CASSIVREGRFEDIQYF. CDR3 nucleotides: TGTGCCAGTAGTATAGTACGGGAGGGCCGGTTTGAAGACATTCAGTACTTC. The full variable domain, in which reference TRBV19 and TRBJ2-4 provide the parts outside the CDR3, is DGGITQSPKYLFRKEGQNVTLSCEQNLNHDAMYWYRQDPGQGLRLIYYSQIVNDFQKGDIAEGYSVSREKKESFPLTVTSAQKNPTAFYLCASSIVREGRFEDIQYFGAGTRLSVL.

A note on this clone: This likely traces to a read error, being one base from a far larger clone. The rearrangement links TRBV15 to TRBJ2-7, with D perhaps TRBD2 (7 bases). The CDR3 is made up of 15 amino acids. In germline, CDR1 is LNHNV, CDR2 YYDKDF (reference sequence). V was cut by 0 bases and J by 9 bases, with 18 bases left in between. The DNA for the CDR3 is TGTGCCACCAGCAGAGATAGGGGGGGCGCGTCCGGGCAGTACTTC. Its protein is CATSRDRGGASGQYF.

The rearrangement joins TRBV11-2 to TRBJ2-3; 14 bases line up with TRBD2. The germline gives CDR1 SGHAT, CDR2 FQNNGV. The CDR3 has 19 residues. Germline trimming cut 1 base from V and 3 bases from J; bases unmatched to any gene: 9. CDR3 bases: TGTGCCAGCAGCTTAGCCTGGGGACTAGCGGGAGTTGGGACAGATACGCAGTATTTT. Protein: CASSLAWGLAGVGTDTQYF.

This clone was detected only a few times. The chain links TRBV7-2 to TRBJ2-7, with 9 bases aligning to TRBD1. The V gene end was trimmed by 5 bases and the J gene end by 0 bases; junction bases not matched to a gene: 5. The CDR3 is made up of 15 amino acids. CDR1 is SGHTA and CDR2 is FQGNSA in the germline V gene. The CDR3 DNA reads TGTGCCAGCAGCGGACCGGGACAGGGCTCCTACGAGCAGTACTTC. Its translation: CASSGPGQGSYEQYF.

This chain joins TRBV11-3 and TRBJ1-5; D is uncertain. Trimming removed 5 bases at V and 0 bases at J, with 17 bases between. The CDR3 loop spans 17 amino acids. Germline V gene lookup returns CDR1 SGHNT and CDR2 YENEEA. The CDR3 DNA reads as TGTGCCAGCAGCCAAGGAGAGGTTGATTATAGCAATCAGCCCCAGCATTTT. This sequence encodes CASSQGEVDYSNQPQHF. The variable domain in full, with the rest retrieved from reference TRBV11-3 and TRBJ1-5, is EAGVVQSPRYKIIEKKQPVAFWCNPISGHNTLYWYLQNLGQGPELLIRYENEEAVDDSQLPKDRFSAERLKGVDSTLKIQPAELGDSAVYLCASSQGEVDYSNQPQHFGDGTRLSIL.

The chain is built from TRBV2 and TRBJ2-5; D may be TRBD2 (6 bases). The germline V and J ends were trimmed by 5 bases and 2 bases, with 18 bases remaining between them. The germline V gene has CDR1 SNHLY and CDR2 FYNNEI. This CDR3 is built from 16 residues. The CDR3 protein is CASSLLAPTLQETQYF. CDR3 nucleotides: TGTGCCAGCAGTCTTCTAGCGCCAACCCTACAAGAGACCCAGTACTTC.

V and J are TRBV7-9 and TRBJ2-6; D might be TRBD2 (5 bases). The length of the CDR3 is 19 residues. Germline lookup yields CDR1 SEHNR and CDR2 FQNEAQ (reference sequence). V lost 4 bases and J lost 0, with 19 bases in between. The CDR3 bases are TGTGCCAGCAGCTCTCTACACGGGAAAACCTCCTCTGGGGCCAACGTCCTGACTTTC. It encodes CASSSLHGKTSSGANVLTF.

This clone was counted between two and nine times. This sequence joins TRBV7-9 and TRBJ1-5, with D possibly matching TRBD1 (6 bases). The CDR3 is 15 amino acids. The V gene lost 5 bases and the J gene lost 5 bases, with 16 bases spanning the gap. CDR1 and CDR2 (germline): SEHNR, FQNEAQ (reference sequence). The CDR3 coding sequence is TGTGCCAGCAGCCCCGGTCACAGGGAGGATCAGCCCCAGCATTTT. It translates to CASSPGHREDQPQHF.

This rearrangement joins TRBV2 to TRBJ2-7; TRBD2 matches 11 bases. The CDR3 loop spans 17 amino acids. Germline V lookup: CDR1 SNHLY, CDR2 FYNNEI. Trimming took 2 bases from V and 3 from J; bases not matched to a gene: 9. DNA for the CDR3: TGTGCCAGCAGTGAAACGGTAGCGGGAGGGCCGAACTACGAGCAGTACTTC. It yields the protein CASSETVAGGPNYEQYF.

The chain is built from TRBV11-2 and TRBJ2-5, with a tentative D call TRBD2 (5 bases). With the DNA end fitting TRBJ2-7 better, the J assignment may be wrong. Germline CDR1 and CDR2: SGHAT and FQNNGV. The CDR3 sequence is 19 residues long. CDR3 in amino acids: CASSLLVFRGYRLIYEQYF. The CDR3 DNA sequence: TGTGCCAGCAGCTTACTAGTATTTCGGGGATACCGGTTGATCTACGAGCAGTACTTC.

This chain links TRBV20-1 with TRBJ2-1; 7 nucleotides line up with TRBD1. This CDR3 spans 10 amino acids. Germline CDR1 is DFQATT and CDR2 is SNEGSKA (reference sequence). V gave up 7 bases and J gave up 15 bases; unmatched junction bases: 9. The DNA for the CDR3 is TGCAGTGTAGGGGGCCAGGTCCGGTTCTTC. Encoded protein: CSVGGQVRFF.

The V and J genes are TRBV5-3 and TRBJ1-5; possibly TRBD1 for D (5 bases). TRBV5-3 is filed as an ORF, its function uncertain. With 6 bases removed from V and 9 bases from J, the gap between germline ends came to 19 bases. This CDR3 spans 14 amino acids. The CDR3 DNA reads as TGTGCCAGAAAGACAGCACGGACGGGTAGGCCCCAGCATTTT. This sequence encodes CARKTARTGRPQHF.

This clone was seen repeatedly, ten times or more. The chain joins TRBV27 to TRBJ2-5, with unresolved D. CDR1 and CDR2 (germline): MNHEY, SMNVEV (reference sequence). CDR3 length equals 14 residues. V lost 3 bases and J lost 5, with 13 bases in between. CDR3 in DNA: TGTGCCAGCAGTTTCGGGCCAGCTTCCGAGACCCAGTACTTC. Translated, it gives CASSFGPASETQYF.

This sequence joins TRBV5-1 and TRBJ2-7, with 8 positions matching TRBD1. The CDR3 spans 16 residues. The germline V gene has CDR1 SGHRS and CDR2 YFSETQ. The junction had 12 bases not matched to a gene; V was cut back by 4 bases and J by 3 bases. The CDR3 region has the DNA TGCGCCAGCAGCCAGGAGTTCTTGACAGGGGACTACGAGCAGTACTTC. Encoded protein: CASSQEFLTGDYEQYF.

This clone appeared a few times. The chain recombines TRBV9 with TRBJ1-1; no firm D call. In germline, CDR1 is SGDLS, CDR2 YYNGEE. The CDR3 sequence is 15 residues long. V was cut by 0 bases and J by 2 bases, with 11 bases left in between. The CDR3 sequence: CASSVGVNLNTEAFF. CDR3 sequence (DNA): TGTGCCAGCAGCGTAGGAGTCAACCTAAACACTGAAGCTTTCTTT.

V is TRBV7-6 and J is TRBJ2-7; 7 positions agree with TRBD2. The CDR3 has 14 amino acids. Germline CDR1 reads SGHVS; CDR2 reads FNYEAQ. J gave up 2 bases and V 5 bases, and 6 bases lay outside the gene matches. The CDR3 loop reads CASSLAGLTYEQYF. CDR3 DNA: TGTGCCAGCAGCCTGGCGGGACTAACCTACGAGCAGTACTTC.